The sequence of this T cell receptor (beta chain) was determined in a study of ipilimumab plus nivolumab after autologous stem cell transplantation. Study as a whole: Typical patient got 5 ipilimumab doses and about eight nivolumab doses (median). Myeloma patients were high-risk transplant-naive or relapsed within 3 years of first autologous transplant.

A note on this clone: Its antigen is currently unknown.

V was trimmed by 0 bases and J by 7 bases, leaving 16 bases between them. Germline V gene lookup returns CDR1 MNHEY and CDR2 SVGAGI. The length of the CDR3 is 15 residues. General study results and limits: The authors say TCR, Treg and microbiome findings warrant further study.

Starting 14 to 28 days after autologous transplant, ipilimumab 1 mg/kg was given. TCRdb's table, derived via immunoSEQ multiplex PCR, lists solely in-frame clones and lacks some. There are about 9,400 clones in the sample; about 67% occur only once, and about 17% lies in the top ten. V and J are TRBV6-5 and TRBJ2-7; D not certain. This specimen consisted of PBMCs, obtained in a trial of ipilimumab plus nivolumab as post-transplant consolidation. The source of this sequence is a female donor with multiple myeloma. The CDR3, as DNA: TGTGCCAGCAGTTACTCTAGGGATGGTATCTGGGAGCAGTACTTC. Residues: CASSYSRDGIWEQYF.